These 25 T cell receptor beta chains originate from one sample sequenced in a study of shared clonotypes between healthy human individuals. Generated by immunoSEQ multiplex PCR, the TCRdb table keeps only in-frame clones and is missing some. The sample includes about 530,000 clones, almost 80% of them seen just once. Source material: PBMCs. The receptors were gathered from a woman aged 40 to 50 in good health. Some clones in this sample may be carry-over from other donors' samples.

This clone was seen once. The genes are TRBV21-1 and TRBJ2-6. TRBV21-1 is a pseudogene. The CDR3 runs 13 residues. In DNA, the CDR3 is TGTGCCAGCAGCAGCTCTGGGGCCAACGTCCTGACTTTC. This encodes CASSSSGANVLTF.

As regards this clone: Only one base separates this from a far larger clonotype, so it likely reflects a read error. This chain connects TRBV2 to TRBJ2-3, with D unresolved. Trimming removed 2 bases from V and 7 bases from J, with 7 bases in between. The CDR3 sequence is 12 residues long. The germline CDR1 and CDR2 sequences are SNHLY and FYNNEI. The CDR3 here is CASSEWAYTQYF. CDR3 bases: TGTGCCAGCAGTGAATGGGCATATACGCAGTATTTT. The whole variable domain, remainder taken from reference TRBV2 and TRBJ2-3, is EPEVTQTPSHQVTQMGQEVILRCVPISNHLYFYWYRQILGQKVEFLVSFYNNEISEKSEIFDDQFSVERPDGSNFTLKIRSTKLEDSAMYFCASSEWAYTQYFGPGTRLTVL.

The genes are TRBV2 and TRBJ2-1; 8 positions agree with TRBD2. V shed 4 bases and J 4 bases; nucleotides not matched to a gene: 12. From germline, CDR1 is SNHLY and CDR2 FYNNEI. CDR3 length: 17 amino acids. As DNA, the CDR3 is TGTGCCAGCAGTGGTGGGAATAGCGGGACTCGATACAATGAGCAGTTCTTC. Translation: CASSGGNSGTRYNEQFF.

The chain recombines TRBV7-9 with TRBJ2-3; 13 positions agree with TRBD2. The CDR3 has 15 residues. Germline lookup yields CDR1 SEHNR and CDR2 FQNEAQ (reference sequence). Trimming at V came to 1 base and at J to 5 bases, leaving 0 bases not matched to a gene. The CDR3 bases are TGTGCCAGCAGCTTAGGACTAGCGGGAGGAGATACGCAGTATTTT. This codes for CASSLGLAGGDTQYF.

The chain carries TRBV11-3 and TRBJ1-1; D is uncertain. V was cut by 5 bases and J by 2 bases, with 9 bases left in between. The CDR3 runs to 13 residues. From germline, CDR1 is SGHNT and CDR2 YENEEA. DNA of the CDR3: TGTGCCAGCAGCCCCGGCCCCAACACTGAAGCTTTCTTT. It codes for CASSPGPNTEAFF.

The CDR3 sequence: CASSQAISGRGQNYEQYF. The CDR3 nucleotides are TGTGCCAGCAGCCAAGCGATTAGCGGGAGAGGGCAAAACTACGAGCAGTACTTC. The chain joins TRBV4-2 to TRBJ2-5; TRBD2 agrees at 9 bases. The end of the DNA is better explained by TRBJ2-7, so the J call may be wrong. Germline CDR1 reads LGHNA; CDR2 reads YNFKEQ. The CDR3 extends over 18 amino acids.

The chain employs TRBV2 and TRBJ2-1, with 10 bases aligning to TRBD2. This CDR3 is built from 16 residues. The V gene end was trimmed by 4 bases and the J gene end by 10 bases; junction bases not matched to a gene: 13. The germline V gene has CDR1 SNHLY and CDR2 FYNNEI. CDR3 coding DNA: TGTGCCAGCAGTGGGGGAGCGGGAGGGCCGATTGGGGAGCAGTTCTTC. Translation gives CASSGGAGGPIGEQFF.

This rearrangement joins TRBV12-2 to TRBJ2-5; TRBD2, the table's D call, was not compared with the DNA. TRBV12-2 is deemed a pseudogene. The CDR3 length is 14 residues. In DNA, the CDR3 is TGTGCAAGTCGCTTATATGGGCGGGAAGAGACCCAGTACTTC. As protein: CASRLYGREETQYF.

V gene TRBV7-8 combines with J gene TRBJ2-7, with 9 nucleotides matching TRBD1. Germline-derived CDR1 and CDR2 are SGHVS and FQNEAQ. J was trimmed by 5 bases and V by 5 bases; bases with no gene match: 13. This CDR3 is 16 amino acids long. The CDR3 DNA sequence: TGTGCCAGCAGCCAACCTCCAGGGACAGGGTTCCACGAGCAGTACTTC. It is translated as CASSQPPGTGFHEQYF.

This clone was seen more than once but under ten times. The chain uses TRBV27 and TRBJ2-1, with 10 bases fitting TRBD1. Germline V gene sequence: CDR1 MNHEY, CDR2 SMNVEV (reference sequence). The CDR3 length is 13 residues. V lost 5 bases, J lost 8 bases, and 3 bases stayed unmatched. The CDR3 DNA sequence: TGTGCCAGCAGTCGACAGGGGGCCTATGAGCAGTTCTTC. Translated: CASSRQGAYEQFF.

Here the CDR3 DNA reads TGCAGCACTGGTTCCTACACCTTC. Protein sequence: CSTGSYTF. The V gene is TRBV29-1, the J gene TRBJ1-2, with D unresolved. V was clipped by 8 bases and J by 10 bases, with 8 bases between them. The V gene's germline CDR1 is SQVTM and CDR2 ANQGSEA. CDR3 length equals 8 residues. Using reference TRBV29-1 and TRBJ1-2 for the parts outside the CDR3, the full variable domain is SAVISQKPSRDICQRGTSLTIQCQVDSQVTMMFWYRQQPGQSLTLIATANQGSEATYESGFVIDKFPISRPNLTFSTLTVSNMSPEDSSIYLCSTGSYTFGSGTRLTVV.

V and J are TRBV7-2 and TRBJ2-3; D ambiguous. The CDR3 consists of 15 residues. The V and J ends lost 2 bases and 4 bases respectively, with 13 bases between them. CDR1 and CDR2 (germline): SGHTA, FQGNSA. The CDR3 protein is CASSLLVSDADTQYF. The CDR3 DNA reads TGTGCCAGCAGCTTATTAGTATCCGATGCAGATACGCAGTATTTT.

The rearrangement links TRBV19 to TRBJ2-1; D is unclear. The CDR3 is 15 residues long. Germline CDR1 is LNHDA and CDR2 is SQIVND (reference sequence). V was trimmed by 2 bases and J by 3 bases, leaving 11 bases between them. The CDR3, as DNA: TGTGCCAGTAGTATACTGGAGTGGGGCTACAATGAGCAGTTCTTC. This codes for CASSILEWGYNEQFF.

The genes are TRBV4-2 and TRBJ2-2, with 7 bases matching TRBD1. From germline, CDR1 is LGHNA and CDR2 YNFKEQ. CDR3 length: 15 residues. With V trimmed by 2 bases and J by 4 bases, 4 bases remained unmatched. The CDR3 is CASSQNRGGTGELFF. CDR3 sequence (DNA): TGTGCCAGCAGCCAAAACAGGGGTGGCACCGGGGAGCTGTTTTTT.

The chain carries TRBV7-3 and TRBJ2-5; 14 nucleotides align to TRBD2. J lost 3 bases, V lost 0 bases, and 9 bases had no gene match. This CDR3 has 19 amino acids. Germline V gives CDR1 SGHTA, CDR2 FQGTGA. CDR3 in DNA: TGTGCCAGCAGCTTAACCTCCGGGACTAGCGGGAGAGTTGAAGAGACCCAGTACTTC. Encoded protein: CASSLTSGTSGRVEETQYF. Using reference TRBV7-3 and TRBJ2-5 for the parts outside the CDR3, the full variable domain is GAGVSQTPSNKVTEKGKYVELRCDPISGHTALYWYRQSLGQGPEFLIYFQGTGAADDSGLPNDRFFAVRPEGSVSTLKIQRTERGDSAVYLCASSLTSGTSGRVEETQYFGPGTRLLVL.

The V gene is TRBV11-2, the J gene TRBJ2-5; 16 nucleotides match TRBD2. Germline CDR1 reads SGHAT; CDR2 reads FQNNGV. V shed 5 bases, J shed 4 bases, and the junction held 7 bases outside the gene matches. CDR3 size: 17 residues. The CDR3 DNA follows: TGTGCCAGCAGCCCCGGGACTAGCGGGAGGGCGGGAGAGACCCAGTACTTC. Its protein product is CASSPGTSGRAGETQYF.

This chain links TRBV10-3 with TRBJ2-3; 12 nucleotides line up with TRBD2. Germline assignment: CDR1 ENHRY and CDR2 SYGVKD. The CDR3 has 17 residues. V shed 6 bases and J 0 bases; nucleotides not matched to a gene: 7. CDR3 coding DNA: TGTGCCATCAGGCGACTAGCGGGAGTGAATAGCACAGATACGCAGTATTTT. Translation: CAIRRLAGVNSTDTQYF.

The chain recombines TRBV27 with TRBJ2-2; possibly TRBD1 or TRBD2 for D (5 bases each). This CDR3 contains 15 residues. Per the germline V gene, CDR1 is MNHEY and CDR2 is SMNVEV (reference sequence). The V gene lost 10 bases and the J gene lost 8 bases, with 23 bases spanning the gap. CDR3 sequence: CATQYNRGEIGELFF. The CDR3, as DNA: TGTGCCACCCAATATAACAGAGGGGAAATTGGGGAGCTGTTTTTT.

This clone has just one count. The rearrangement uses TRBV21-1 and TRBJ2-1. TRBV21-1 is assigned pseudogene status. This CDR3 region has 16 residues. The CDR3 sequence: CASSKGRDSGSYEQFF. DNA of the CDR3: TGTGCCAGCAGCAAAGGAAGGGATAGTGGATCATATGAGCAGTTCTTC.

The gene calls are TRBV6-4 and TRBJ2-3; D not certain. The CDR3 totals 18 residues. Looked up from germline, CDR1 is MRHNA and CDR2 is SNTAGT. Trimming stripped 6 bases from V and 2 bases from J, with 24 bases between. The CDR3 here is CASSPLISLAVNTDTQYF. The CDR3 nucleotides are TGTGCCAGCAGCCCACTCATTTCCCTCGCTGTGAACACAGATACGCAGTATTTT.

The chain couples TRBV5-8 to TRBJ1-5, with TRBD1 identical over 9 bases. CDR1 and CDR2 from the germline V gene are SGHTS and YDEGEE. The V segment lost 5 bases and the J segment 13 bases; nucleotides outside the gene matches: 7. This CDR3 is 12 amino acids long. This CDR3 reads CASRGDRETQHF. The CDR3 nucleotides are TGTGCCAGCAGGGGGGACAGGGAAACACAGCATTTT.

This clone was detected only once. The chain uses TRBV14 and TRBJ1-4; tentative D call: TRBD1 (5 bases). The CDR3 runs to 17 residues. V gave up 2 bases and J gave up 0 bases, with 13 bases separating them. Germline CDR1 and CDR2: SGHDN and FVKESK. The CDR3 reads CASSQRDGLPTNEKLFF. CDR3 sequence (DNA): TGTGCCAGCAGCCAAAGGGACGGATTGCCAACTAATGAAAAACTGTTTTTT.

The chain recombines TRBV7-2 with TRBJ1-3; D gene uncertain. V lost 2 bases and J 0 bases, leaving 5 bases between the germline ends. This CDR3 contains 14 residues. Per the germline V gene, CDR1 is SGHTA and CDR2 is FQGNSA. The CDR3 nucleotides read TGTGCCAGCAGCTTAATGCCCTCTGGAAACACCATATATTTT. Protein product: CASSLMPSGNTIYF.

This chain connects TRBV27 to TRBJ2-7; 7 nucleotides agree with TRBD1. In germline, CDR1 is MNHEY, CDR2 SMNVEV (reference sequence). This CDR3 has 12 amino acids. V was clipped by 8 bases and J by 3 bases; unmatched bases: 4. The CDR3 protein is CASRQGHYEQYF. Written as DNA, the CDR3 is TGTGCCAGCCGACAGGGCCACTACGAGCAGTACTTC.

V is TRBV6-1 and J is TRBJ1-5, with D tentatively TRBD1 (5 bases). The CDR3 has 16 residues. Germline assignment: CDR1 MNHNS and CDR2 SASEGT. The V and J ends lost 2 bases and 7 bases respectively, with 18 bases between them. The CDR3 DNA reads as TGTGCCAGCAGTGAAAGAGGAGCAGGGCTGGTCCAGCCCCAGCATTTT. It encodes CASSERGAGLVQPQHF.